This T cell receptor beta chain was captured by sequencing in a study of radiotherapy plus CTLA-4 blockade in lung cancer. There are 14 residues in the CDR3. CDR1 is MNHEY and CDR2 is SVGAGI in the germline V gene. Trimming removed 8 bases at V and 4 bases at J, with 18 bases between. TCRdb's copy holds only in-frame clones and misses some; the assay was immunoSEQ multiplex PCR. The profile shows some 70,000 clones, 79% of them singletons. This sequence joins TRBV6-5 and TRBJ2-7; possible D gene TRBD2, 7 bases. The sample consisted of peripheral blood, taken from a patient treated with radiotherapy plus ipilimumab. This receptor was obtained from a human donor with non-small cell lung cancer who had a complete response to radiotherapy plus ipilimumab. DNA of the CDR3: TGTGCCAGCTGGGGGGGGGCGGGCGCGTACGAGCAGTACGTC. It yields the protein CASWGGAGAYEQYV.